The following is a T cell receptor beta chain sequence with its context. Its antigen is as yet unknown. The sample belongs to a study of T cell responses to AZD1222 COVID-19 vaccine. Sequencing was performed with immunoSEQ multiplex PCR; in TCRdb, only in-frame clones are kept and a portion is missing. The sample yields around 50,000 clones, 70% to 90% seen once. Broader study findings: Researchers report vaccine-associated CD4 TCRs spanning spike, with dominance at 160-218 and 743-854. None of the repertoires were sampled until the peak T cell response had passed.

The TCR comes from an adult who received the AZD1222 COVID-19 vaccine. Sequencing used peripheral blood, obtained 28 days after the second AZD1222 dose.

CDR3 amino acids: CASSDANIQYF. CDR3 nucleotide sequence: TGTGCCAGTAGTGACGCTAACATTCAGTACTTC. This chain uses TRBV19 with TRBJ2-4, with D unclear. Trimming removed 5 bases at V and 7 bases at J, with 6 bases between. CDR3 length: 11 amino acids. Germline CDR1 and CDR2: LNHDA and SQIVND (reference sequence).